Listed below are T cell receptor beta chains from one sample, sequenced in a study of blood T cell repertoires in COVID-19. The assay was immunoSEQ multiplex PCR, and TCRdb's table has in-frame clones only and misses some. Here the sample spans fewer than 250,000 clones, more than 60% being singletons. Material for sequencing was peripheral blood. These receptors all stem from a woman between 45 and 60 years old with acute or convalescent COVID-19. CDR3s include the opening cysteine and the closing phenylalanine or tryptophan. Fields, in order: CDR3 length, clone size, V gene, J gene, D gene, CDR3 protein, CDR3 DNA. A D gene is named only where the DNA matches it firmly. Where a row states a size, it is once, few, many or the class of an expanded clone; other rows omit it.

15	NA	TRBV9	TRBJ1-4	NA	CASSVGPPTNEKLFF	TGTGCCAGCAGCGTAGGGCCCCCAACTAATGAAAAACTGTTTTTT
16	NA	TRBV9	TRBJ1-2	NA	CASSLHIRGSNYGYTF	TGTGCCAGCAGCCTGCATATAAGGGGGAGTAACTATGGCTACACCTTC
15	NA	TRBV4-1	TRBJ2-7	TRBD2	CASSRGLAGVYEQYF	TGCGCCAGCAGCCGAGGACTAGCGGGAGTCTACGAGCAGTACTTC
15	NA	TRBV19	TRBJ2-2	TRBD2	CASSPGLASTGELFF	TGTGCCAGTAGCCCTGGACTAGCCTCCACCGGGGAGCTGTTTTTT
15	NA	TRBV5-1	TRBJ2-7	NA	CASSLPAGDIYEQYF	TGCGCCAGCAGCTTACCGGCAGGGGATATCTACGAGCAGTACTTC
20	NA	TRBV21-1	TRBJ2-3	NA	CASSKGKGTSGGTSTDTQYF	TGTGCCAGCAGCAAAGGGAAGGGTACTAGCGGGGGGACCAGCACAGATACGCAGTATTTT
17	NA	TRBV7-2	TRBJ1-5	TRBD1	CASSPDRLTFSNQPQHF	TGTGCCAGCAGCCCGGACAGGCTCACTTTTAGCAATCAGCCCCAGCATTTT
12	NA	TRBV5-1	TRBJ1-2	NA	CASTQFGDGYTF	TGCGCCAGCACACAGTTTGGTGATGGCTACACCTTC
15	NA	TRBV9	TRBJ2-5	TRBD2	CASSDRLAGRETQYF	TGTGCCAGCAGCGACCGACTAGCGGGACGGGAGACCCAGTACTTC
16	NA	TRBV6-1	TRBJ1-1	TRBD1	CASSEARARGPAEAFF	TGTGCCAGCAGTGAAGCGAGGGCCAGGGGGCCCGCTGAAGCTTTCTTT
15	NA	TRBV11-2	TRBJ2-2	TRBD1	CASSLTGGWTGELFF	TGTGCCAGCAGCTTGACAGGGGGCTGGACCGGGGAGCTGTTTTTT
17	NA	TRBV27	TRBJ2-1	NA	CASSLTHRASTYNEQFF	TGTGCCAGCAGTCTTACTCACAGGGCATCAACTTACAATGAGCAGTTCTTC
15	NA	TRBV18	TRBJ2-7	NA	CASSPRVLGGIEQYF	TGTGCCAGCTCACCACGGGTACTTGGGGGGATCGAGCAGTACTTC
15	NA	TRBV3-1/TRBV3-2	TRBJ2-7	NA	CASSQEAEDLYEQYF	TGTGCCAGCAGCCAAGAAGCGGAGGACCTCTACGAGCAGTACTTC
13	few	TRBV2	TRBJ1-6	NA	CASSRQDNSPLHF	TGTGCCAGCAGTCGACAGGATAATTCACCCCTCCACTTT
14	NA	TRBV30	TRBJ1-2	TRBD1	CACDLVITGGSPNF	TGTGCCTGCGACTTGGTTATAACAGGGGGCAGCCCCAACTTC
13	NA	TRBV5-1	TRBJ2-7	NA	CASSPGIAYEQYF	TGCGCCAGCAGCCCGGGTATCGCATACGAGCAGTACTTC
16	NA	TRBV4-2	TRBJ2-4	NA	CASSQGSGYTKNIQYF	TGTGCCAGCAGCCAAGGATCGGGATATACCAAAAACATTCAGTACTTC
16	NA	TRBV28	TRBJ1-5	TRBD1	CASSLRSTGNNQPQHF	TGTGCCAGCAGTTTACGCTCGACAGGGAACAATCAGCCCCAGCATTTT
15	NA	TRBV18	TRBJ2-3	TRBD1	CASSPQGARTDTQYF	TGTGCCAGCTCACCACAGGGGGCTCGAACAGATACGCAGTATTTT
11	NA	TRBV6-1	TRBJ1-2	NA	CASSESSGYTF	TGTGCCAGCAGTGAATCTTCTGGCTACACCTTC
14	NA	TRBV3-1/TRBV3-2	TRBJ2-7	NA	CASSQGWQGYEQYF	TGTGCCAGCAGCCAAGGGTGGCAGGGCTACGAGCAGTACTTC
13	NA	TRBV19	TRBJ1-6	NA	CATSAGGGSPLHF	TGTGCCACTAGTGCCGGGGGTGGTTCACCCCTCCACTTT
13	NA	TRBV28	TRBJ2-1	NA	CASKLRGWNEQFF	TGTGCCAGCAAATTAAGGGGCTGGAATGAGCAGTTCTTC